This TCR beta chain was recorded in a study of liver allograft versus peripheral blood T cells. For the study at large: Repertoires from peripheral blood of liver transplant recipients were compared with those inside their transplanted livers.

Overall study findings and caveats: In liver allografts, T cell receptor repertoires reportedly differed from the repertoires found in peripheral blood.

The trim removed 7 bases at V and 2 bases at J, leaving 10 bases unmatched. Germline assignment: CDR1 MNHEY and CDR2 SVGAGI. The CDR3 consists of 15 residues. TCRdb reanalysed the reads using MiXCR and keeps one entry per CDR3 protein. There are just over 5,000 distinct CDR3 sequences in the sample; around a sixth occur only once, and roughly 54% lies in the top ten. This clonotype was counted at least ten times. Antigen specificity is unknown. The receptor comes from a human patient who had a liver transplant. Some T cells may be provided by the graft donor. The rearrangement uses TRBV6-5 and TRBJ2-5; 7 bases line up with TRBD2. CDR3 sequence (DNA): TGTGCCAGCACCGCTTGGGAGGGAGGGCAAGAGACCCAGTACTTC. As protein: CASTAWEGGQETQYF.